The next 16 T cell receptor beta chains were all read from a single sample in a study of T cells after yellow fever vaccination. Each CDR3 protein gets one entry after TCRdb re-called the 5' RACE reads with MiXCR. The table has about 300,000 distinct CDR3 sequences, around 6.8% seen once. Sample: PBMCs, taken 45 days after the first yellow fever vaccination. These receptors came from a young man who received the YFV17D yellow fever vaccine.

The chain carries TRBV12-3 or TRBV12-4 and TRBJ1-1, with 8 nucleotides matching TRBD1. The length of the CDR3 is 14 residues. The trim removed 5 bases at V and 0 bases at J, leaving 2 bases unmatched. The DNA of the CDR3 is TGTGCCAGCAGTGCAGGGGGCCTGAACACTGAAGCTTTCTTT. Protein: CASSAGGLNTEAFF.

CDR3 sequence reads: CASSEVGATEAFF. The CDR3 DNA reads TGTGCCAGCAGTGAAGTAGGGGCCACTGAAGCTTTCTTT. This rearrangement joins TRBV6-1 to TRBJ1-1, with a weak D call TRBD1 (5 bases). Germline V gene lookup returns CDR1 MNHNS and CDR2 SASEGT. The CDR3 is made up of 13 amino acids. Trimming left V 1 base short and J 4 bases short, with 7 bases between.

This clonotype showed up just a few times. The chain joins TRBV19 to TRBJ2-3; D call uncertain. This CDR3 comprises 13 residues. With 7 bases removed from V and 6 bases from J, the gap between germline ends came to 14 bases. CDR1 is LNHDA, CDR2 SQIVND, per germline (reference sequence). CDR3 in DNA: TGTGCCAGTAAAGCAGCAGTTCGGGATACGCAGTATTTT. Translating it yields CASKAAVRDTQYF.

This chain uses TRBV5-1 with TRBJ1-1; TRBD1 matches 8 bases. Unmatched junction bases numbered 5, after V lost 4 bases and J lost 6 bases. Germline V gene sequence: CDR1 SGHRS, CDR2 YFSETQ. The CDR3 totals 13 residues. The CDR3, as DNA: TGCGCCAGCAGCCCCCAGGGGGCTCCTGAAGCTTTCTTT. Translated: CASSPQGAPEAFF.

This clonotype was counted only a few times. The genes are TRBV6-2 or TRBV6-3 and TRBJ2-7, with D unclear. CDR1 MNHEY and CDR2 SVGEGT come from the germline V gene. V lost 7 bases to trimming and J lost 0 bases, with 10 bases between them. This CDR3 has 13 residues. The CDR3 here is CASIRPRSYEQYV. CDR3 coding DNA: TGTGCCAGCATCCGCCCGCGCTCCTACGAGCAGTACGTC.

Written as DNA, the CDR3 is TGCGCCAGCAGCCCGATGGCCGGGGCGGGAAACATTCAGTACTTC. Translating gives CASSPMAGAGNIQYF. J is TRBJ2-4 and V is TRBV5-1; D tentatively fits TRBD1 or TRBD2 (5 bases each). The CDR3 totals 15 residues. V lost 4 bases to trimming and J lost 6 bases, with 17 bases between them. CDR1 and CDR2 from the germline V gene are SGHRS and YFSETQ.

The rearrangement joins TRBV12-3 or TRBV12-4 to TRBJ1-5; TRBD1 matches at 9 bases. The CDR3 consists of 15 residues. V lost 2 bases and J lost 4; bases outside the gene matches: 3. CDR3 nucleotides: TGTGCCAGCAGTTTAAGTGGACAGGGGAATCAGCCCCAGCATTTT. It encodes CASSLSGQGNQPQHF.

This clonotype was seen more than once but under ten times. CDR3 protein: CASSHRLGSNEKLFF. As DNA, the CDR3 is TGTGCCAGCAGCCACCGACTGGGATCTAATGAAAAACTGTTTTTT. The chain carries TRBV5-5 and TRBJ1-4; D uncertain. Deletions cut 4 bases from V and 3 bases from J, with 13 bases between. CDR1 and CDR2 (germline): SGHKS, YYEKEE (reference sequence). This CDR3 region has 15 residues.

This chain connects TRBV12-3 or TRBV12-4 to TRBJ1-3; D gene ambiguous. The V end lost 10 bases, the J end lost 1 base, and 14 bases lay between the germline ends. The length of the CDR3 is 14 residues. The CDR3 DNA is TGTGCCACCCACCTGAGAGGGTCTGGAAACACCATATATTTT. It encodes CATHLRGSGNTIYF.

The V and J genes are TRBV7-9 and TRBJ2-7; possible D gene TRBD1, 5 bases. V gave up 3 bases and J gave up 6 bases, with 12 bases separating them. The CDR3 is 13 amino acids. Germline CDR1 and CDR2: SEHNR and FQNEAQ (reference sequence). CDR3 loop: CASSFQGSLEQYF. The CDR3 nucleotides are TGTGCCAGCAGCTTCCAGGGTTCCCTCGAGCAGTACTTC.

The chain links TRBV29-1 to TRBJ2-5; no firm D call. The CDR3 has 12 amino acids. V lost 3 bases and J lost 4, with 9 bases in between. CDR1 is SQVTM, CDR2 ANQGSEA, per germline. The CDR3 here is CSVEGMPETQYF. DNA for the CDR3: TGCAGCGTTGAGGGGATGCCAGAGACCCAGTACTTC.

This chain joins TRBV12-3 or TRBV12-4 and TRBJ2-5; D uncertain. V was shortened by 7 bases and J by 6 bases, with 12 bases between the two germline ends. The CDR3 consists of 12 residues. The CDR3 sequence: CASTDQKQTQYF. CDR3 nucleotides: TGTGCCAGCACCGACCAGAAGCAGACCCAGTACTTC.

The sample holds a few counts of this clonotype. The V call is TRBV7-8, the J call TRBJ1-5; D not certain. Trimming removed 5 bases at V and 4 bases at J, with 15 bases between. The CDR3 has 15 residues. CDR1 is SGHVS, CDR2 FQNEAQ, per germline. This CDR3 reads CASSPGVNGNQPQHF. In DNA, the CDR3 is TGTGCCAGCAGCCCGGGAGTCAACGGGAATCAGCCCCAGCATTTT.

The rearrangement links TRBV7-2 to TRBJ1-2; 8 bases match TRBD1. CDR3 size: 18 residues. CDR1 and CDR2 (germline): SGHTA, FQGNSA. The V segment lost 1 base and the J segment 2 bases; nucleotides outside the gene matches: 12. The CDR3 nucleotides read TGTGCCAGCAGCTTAGGGCCCCGGACAGGGATTAGGAACTATGGCTACACCTTC. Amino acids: CASSLGPRTGIRNYGYTF. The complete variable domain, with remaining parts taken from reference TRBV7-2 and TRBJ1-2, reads GAGVSQSPSNKVTEKGKDVELRCDPISGHTALYWYRQSLGQGLEFLIYFQGNSAPDKSGLPSDRFSAERTGGSVSTLTIQRTQQEDSAVYLCASSLGPRTGIRNYGYTFGSGTRLTVV.

The CDR3 loop reads CASSRSGTPTYGQYV. DNA for the CDR3: TGTGCCAGCTCACGATCCGGGACACCCACCTACGGGCAGTACGTC. V gene TRBV18 combines with J gene TRBJ2-7, with a tentative D call TRBD1 (6 bases). The V gene's germline CDR1 is KGHSH and CDR2 LQKENI. CDR3 length: 15 amino acids.

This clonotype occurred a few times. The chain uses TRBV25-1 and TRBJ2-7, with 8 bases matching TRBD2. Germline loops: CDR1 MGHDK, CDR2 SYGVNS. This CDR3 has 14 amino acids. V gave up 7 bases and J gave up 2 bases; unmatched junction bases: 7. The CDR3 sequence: CASTPAGGTYEQYF. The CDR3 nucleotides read TGTGCCAGCACCCCGGCGGGGGGCACCTACGAGCAGTACTTC.